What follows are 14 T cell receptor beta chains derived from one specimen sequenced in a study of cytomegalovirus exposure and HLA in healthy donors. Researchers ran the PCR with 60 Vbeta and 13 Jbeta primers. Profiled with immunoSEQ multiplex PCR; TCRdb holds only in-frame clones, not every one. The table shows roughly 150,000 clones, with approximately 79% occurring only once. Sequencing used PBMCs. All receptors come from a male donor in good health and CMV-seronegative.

The CDR3: CASSPGGRYEQYF. The CDR3 DNA is TGTGCCAGCAGTCCCGGGGGACGATACGAGCAGTACTTC. The chain recombines TRBV6-5 with TRBJ2-7, with D perhaps TRBD2 (6 bases). With 5 bases removed from V and 4 bases from J, the gap between germline ends came to 12 bases. This CDR3 has 13 residues. Germline CDR1 and CDR2: MNHEY and SVGAGI.

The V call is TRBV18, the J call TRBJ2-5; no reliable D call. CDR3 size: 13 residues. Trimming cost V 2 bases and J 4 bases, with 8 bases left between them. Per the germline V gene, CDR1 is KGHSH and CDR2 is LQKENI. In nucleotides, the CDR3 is TGTGCCAGCTCACCATATGTAGCAGAGACCCAGTACTTC. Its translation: CASSPYVAETQYF.

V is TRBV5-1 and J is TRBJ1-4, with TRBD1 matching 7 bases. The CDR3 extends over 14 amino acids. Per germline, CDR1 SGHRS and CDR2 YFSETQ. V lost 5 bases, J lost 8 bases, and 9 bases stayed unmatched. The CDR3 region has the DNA TGCGCCAGCAGGAATACAGGGGAAGGCGAAAAACTGTTTTTT. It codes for CASRNTGEGEKLFF.

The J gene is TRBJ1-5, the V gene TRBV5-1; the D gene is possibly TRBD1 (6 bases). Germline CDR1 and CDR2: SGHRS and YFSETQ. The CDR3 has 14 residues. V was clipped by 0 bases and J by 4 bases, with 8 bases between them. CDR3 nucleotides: TGCGCCAGCAGCTTGGGGACAGAGAATCAGCCCCAGCATTTT. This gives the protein CASSLGTENQPQHF.

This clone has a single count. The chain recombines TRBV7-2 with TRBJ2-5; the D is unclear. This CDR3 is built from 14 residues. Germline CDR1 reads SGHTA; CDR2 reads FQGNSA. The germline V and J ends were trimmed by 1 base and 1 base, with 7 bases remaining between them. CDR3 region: CASSLGATQETQYF. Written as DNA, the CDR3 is TGTGCCAGCAGCTTAGGGGCTACCCAAGAGACCCAGTACTTC.

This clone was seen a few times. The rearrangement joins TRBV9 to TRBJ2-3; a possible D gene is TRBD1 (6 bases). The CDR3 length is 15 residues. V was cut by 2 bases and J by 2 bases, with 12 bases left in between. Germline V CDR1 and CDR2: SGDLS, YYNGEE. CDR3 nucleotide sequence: TGTGCCAGCAGCGTTGGGGGCTCCCTCACAGATACGCAGTATTTT. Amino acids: CASSVGGSLTDTQYF.

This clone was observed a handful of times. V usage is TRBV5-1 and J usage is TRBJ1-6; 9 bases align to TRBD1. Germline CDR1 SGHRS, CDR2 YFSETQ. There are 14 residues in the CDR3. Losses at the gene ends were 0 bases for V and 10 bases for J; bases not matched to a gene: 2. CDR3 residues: CASSLDRGLSPLHF. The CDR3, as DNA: TGCGCCAGCAGCTTGGACAGGGGGCTATCACCCCTCCACTTT.

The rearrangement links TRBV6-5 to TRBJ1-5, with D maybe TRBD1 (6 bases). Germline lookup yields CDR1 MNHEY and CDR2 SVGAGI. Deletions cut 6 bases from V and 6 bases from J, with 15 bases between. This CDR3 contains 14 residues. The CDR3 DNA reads TGTGCCAGCAGGAATACAGGGATAGGTCAGCCCCAGCATTTT. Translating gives CASRNTGIGQPQHF.

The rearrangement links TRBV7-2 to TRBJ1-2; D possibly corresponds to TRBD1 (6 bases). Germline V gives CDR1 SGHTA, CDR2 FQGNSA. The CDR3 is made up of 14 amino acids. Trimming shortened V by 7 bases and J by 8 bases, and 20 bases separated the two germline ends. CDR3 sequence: CASIIRGGAGGYTF. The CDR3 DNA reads TGTGCCAGCATAATACGGGGGGGGGCCGGCGGCTACACCTTC.

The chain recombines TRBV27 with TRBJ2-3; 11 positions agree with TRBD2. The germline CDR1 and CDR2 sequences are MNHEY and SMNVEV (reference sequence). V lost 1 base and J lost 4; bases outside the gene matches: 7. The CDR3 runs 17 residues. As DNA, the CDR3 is TGTGCCAGCAGTTTATTAGCGGGGGGGCCCCGGGCAGATACGCAGTATTTT. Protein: CASSLLAGGPRADTQYF.

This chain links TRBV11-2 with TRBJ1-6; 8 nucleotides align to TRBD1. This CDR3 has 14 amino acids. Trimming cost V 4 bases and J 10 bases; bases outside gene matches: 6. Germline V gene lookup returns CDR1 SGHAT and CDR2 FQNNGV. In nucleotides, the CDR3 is TGTGCCAGCAGCTCGACAGGGGTCCCATCACCCCTCCACTTT. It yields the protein CASSSTGVPSPLHF.

The CDR3 here is CASSADPIGEKLFF. In DNA form, the CDR3 reads TGTGCCAGCAGCGCAGACCCAATCGGGGAAAAACTGTTTTTT. V gene TRBV11-2 combines with J gene TRBJ1-4; D uncertain. The CDR3 spans 14 residues. Trimming removed 5 bases at V and 8 bases at J, with 15 bases between. Germline V gene lookup returns CDR1 SGHAT and CDR2 FQNNGV.

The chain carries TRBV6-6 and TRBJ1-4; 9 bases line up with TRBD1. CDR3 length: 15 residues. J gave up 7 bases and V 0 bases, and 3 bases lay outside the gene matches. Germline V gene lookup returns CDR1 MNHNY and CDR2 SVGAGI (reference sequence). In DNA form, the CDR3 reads TGTGCCAGCAGTTACTCTAGGACAGGGGTTGAAAAACTGTTTTTT. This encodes CASSYSRTGVEKLFF.

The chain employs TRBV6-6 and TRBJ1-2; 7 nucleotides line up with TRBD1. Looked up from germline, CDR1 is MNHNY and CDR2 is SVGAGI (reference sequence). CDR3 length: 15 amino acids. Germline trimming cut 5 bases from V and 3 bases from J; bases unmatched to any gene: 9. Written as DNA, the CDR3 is TGTGCCAGCAGTCTGGACAGGAGAGACTACTATGGCTACACCTTC. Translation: CASSLDRRDYYGYTF.